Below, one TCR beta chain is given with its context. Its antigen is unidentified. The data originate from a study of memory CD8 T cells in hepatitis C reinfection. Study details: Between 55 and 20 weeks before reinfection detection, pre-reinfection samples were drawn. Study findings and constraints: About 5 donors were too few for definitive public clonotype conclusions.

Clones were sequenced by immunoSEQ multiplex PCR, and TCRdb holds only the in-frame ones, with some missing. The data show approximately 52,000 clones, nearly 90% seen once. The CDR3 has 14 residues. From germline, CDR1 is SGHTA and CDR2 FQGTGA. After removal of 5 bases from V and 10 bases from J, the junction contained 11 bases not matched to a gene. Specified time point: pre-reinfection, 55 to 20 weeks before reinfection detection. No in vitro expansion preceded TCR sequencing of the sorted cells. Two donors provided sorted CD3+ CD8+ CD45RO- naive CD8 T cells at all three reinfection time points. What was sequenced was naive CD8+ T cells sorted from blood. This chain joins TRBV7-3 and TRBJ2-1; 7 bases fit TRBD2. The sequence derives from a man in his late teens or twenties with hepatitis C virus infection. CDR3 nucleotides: TGTGCCAGCAGCCCGGGGGGTGAGGGACTAGAGCAGTTCTTC. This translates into CASSPGGEGLEQFF.